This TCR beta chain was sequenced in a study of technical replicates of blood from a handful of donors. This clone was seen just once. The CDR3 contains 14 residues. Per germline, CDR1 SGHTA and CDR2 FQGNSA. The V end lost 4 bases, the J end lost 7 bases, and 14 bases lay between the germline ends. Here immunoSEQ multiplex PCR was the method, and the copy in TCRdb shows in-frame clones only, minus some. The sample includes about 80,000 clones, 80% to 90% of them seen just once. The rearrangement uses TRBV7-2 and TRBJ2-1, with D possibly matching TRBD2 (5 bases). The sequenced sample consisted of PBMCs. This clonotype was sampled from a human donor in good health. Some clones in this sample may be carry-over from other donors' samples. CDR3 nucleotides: TGTGCCAGCAGCTCGGACGAGCGGTCTAATGAGCAGTTCTTC. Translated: CASSSDERSNEQFF.